The 4 T cell receptor beta chains below all came from one sample that was sequenced in a study of Ad26.COV2.S vaccination and SARS-CoV-2 variants. Clones were sequenced by immunoSEQ multiplex PCR, and TCRdb holds only the in-frame ones, with some missing. The sample lists approximately 250,000 clones, 70% to 90% occurring once. Stated treatment: around 19 received Ad26.COV2.S at low or high dose, single or two shots; several received placebo; per-sample allocation not given. Sampling occurred on day 63 after the first vaccine or placebo injection. The starting material was peripheral blood, obtained in a trial of Ad26.COV2.S vaccine versus placebo. Receptor source: a person between 18 and 60 years old who received the Ad26.COV2.S COVID-19 vaccine or a placebo.

The chain is built from TRBV4-2 and TRBJ1-5; 8 bases are a match to TRBD1. This CDR3 comprises 17 residues. V shed 1 base and J 1 base; nucleotides not matched to a gene: 6. CDR1 LGHNA and CDR2 YNFKEQ come from the germline V gene. The CDR3, as DNA: TGTGCCAGCAGCCAAGGCGCCCAGGGGGCGAGCAATCAGCCCCAGCATTTT. It yields the protein CASSQGAQGASNQPQHF.

The chain couples TRBV3-1 (or the pseudogene TRBV3-2) to TRBJ1-1, with D maybe TRBD1 (5 bases). CDR1 and CDR2 from the germline V gene are LGHDT and YNNKEL (reference sequence). V lost 5 bases and J 3 bases, leaving 7 bases between the germline ends. The CDR3 length is 12 residues. The CDR3 reads CASSWGDTEAFF. For the CDR3, the DNA is TGTGCCAGCAGCTGGGGGGACACTGAAGCTTTCTTT.

The chain couples TRBV6-1 to TRBJ2-5, with D perhaps given as TRBD1 or TRBD2 (5 bases each). Germline values: CDR1 MNHNS, CDR2 SASEGT. This CDR3 spans 15 amino acids. Trimming removed 3 bases at V and 9 bases at J, with 20 bases between. In nucleotides, the CDR3 is TGTGCCAGCAGTGAGACCGGGACCCCGGTCGGGGCCCAGTACTTC. Residues: CASSETGTPVGAQYF.

The chain uses TRBV6-5 and TRBJ1-6; D perhaps matches TRBD1 (5 bases). The CDR3 has 13 residues. Trimming cost V 2 bases and J 10 bases, with 9 bases left between them. In germline, CDR1 is MNHEY, CDR2 SVGAGI. CDR3: CASSYNRGSPLHF. The CDR3 DNA sequence: TGTGCCAGCAGTTACAATCGGGGGTCACCCCTCCACTTT.